Given below is one TCR beta chain in context. What it binds is not known. The data belong to a study of cytomegalovirus exposure and HLA in healthy donors. Per the germline V gene, CDR1 is LGHNA and CDR2 is YNFKEQ. V was shortened by 0 bases and J by 4 bases, with 10 bases between the two germline ends. The CDR3 spans 15 residues. Here immunoSEQ multiplex PCR was the method, and the copy in TCRdb shows in-frame clones only, minus some. The table shows some 220,000 clones, with just over 90% occurring only once. Regarding the study as a whole: A subsequent analysis found that TCR clusters from the first cohort also tended to co-occur in the 90 to 150 validation repertoires, with approximately 95% of cluster scores above 0. With high specificity and sensitivity, the classifier reportedly diagnosed cytomegalovirus status. Across donors, most TCRs were seen rarely, yet some public ones were widespread.

The V gene is TRBV4-2, the J gene TRBJ2-1; a possible D gene is TRBD1 (5 bases). The sequencing input was PBMCs. The sequence came from a woman younger than 35 in good health and CMV-seronegative. The CDR3: CASSQDIGVYNEQFF. Here the CDR3 DNA reads TGTGCCAGCAGCCAAGATATAGGGGTTTACAATGAGCAGTTCTTC.